These T cell receptor beta chains were read from a single sample in a study of blood T cells in healthy people across ages. TCRdb reprocessed the 5' RACE reads with MiXCR, giving one entry per CDR3 protein. The sample contains 1,300,000 or so distinct CDR3 sequences, 59% of which appear only once. The sequenced sample consisted of blood. These receptors originate from a man younger than 35 in good health. CDR3s include the opening cysteine and the closing phenylalanine or tryptophan. The D gene is left open where the match is weak. Clone size is given for some rows only: seen once, a few or many times, or a class if the clone is expanded.

j_call,d_call,v_call,clone_size,cdr3_nt,cdr3_aa
TRBJ2-1,NA,TRBV20-1,NA,TGCAGTGCAACGGACGTCTACAATGAGCAGTTCTTC,CSATDVYNEQFF
TRBJ2-7,NA,TRBV20-1,few,TGCAGTGCTTACAGCGGTTGGGCCTACGAGCAGTACTTC,CSAYSGWAYEQYF
TRBJ2-1,TRBD2,TRBV10-3,NA,TGTGCCATCAGTGAGCCCCCGACTAGCGGGGGTCTCAATGAGCAGTTCTTC,CAISEPPTSGGLNEQFF
TRBJ2-7,NA,TRBV6-2/TRBV6-3,NA,TGTGCCAGCAGTCGCAAAAACGAGCAGTACTTC,CASSRKNEQYF
TRBJ2-2,NA,TRBV12-3/TRBV12-4,NA,TGTGCCAGCACCATCGATACCGGGGAGCTGTTTTTT,CASTIDTGELFF
TRBJ2-5,NA,TRBV20-1,medium-sized,TGCAGTGCAAGGGGCCCTACGGGGGAGTCAGAGACCCAGTACTTC,CSARGPTGESETQYF
TRBJ2-7,TRBD1,TRBV29-1,few,TGCAGCGTTGGCATTTGGACAGGGGGGTCCTACGAGCAGTACTTC,CSVGIWTGGSYEQYF
TRBJ1-5,NA,TRBV20-1,NA,TGCAGTGCTAGTCGAGGGTGGGGTCAGCCCCAGCATTTT,CSASRGWGQPQHF
TRBJ2-5,NA,TRBV6-5,NA,TGTGCCAGCAGTTCTAGCCTAACCCAAGAGACCCAGTACTTC,CASSSSLTQETQYF
TRBJ2-5,TRBD2,TRBV27,once,TGTGCCAGCAGTTTCAGCGGGAGGCACCAAGAGACCCAGTACTTC,CASSFSGRHQETQYF
TRBJ1-6,NA,TRBV27,NA,TGTGCCAGCAGGAGTCCCGGGCGGATTAATTCACCCCTCCACTTT,CASRSPGRINSPLHF
TRBJ2-3,NA,TRBV29-1,NA,TGCAGCGTTTCGATAGCTAGTGCAGATACGCAGTATTTT,CSVSIASADTQYF
TRBJ2-5,NA,TRBV4-1,NA,TGCGCCAGCAGCCTAAAGATAAATAGGGAGACCCAGTACTTC,CASSLKINRETQYF
TRBJ1-5,NA,TRBV10-3,NA,TGTGCCATCAGTGAGCCGGGAGGCTATCAGCCCCAGCATTTT,CAISEPGGYQPQHF
TRBJ2-3,NA,TRBV14,NA,TGTGCCAGCAGCCAAGGACGGAGGTGGGGAGATACGCAGTATTTT,CASSQGRRWGDTQYF
TRBJ2-7,TRBD2,TRBV12-3/TRBV12-4,NA,TGTGCCAGCAGCACCAGACTAGCGGGAGGCGAGCAGTACTTC,CASSTRLAGGEQYF
TRBJ1-2,TRBD1,TRBV28,NA,TGTGCCAGCACATCGGACAGGAGTTATGGCTACACCTTC,CASTSDRSYGYTF
TRBJ1-2,NA,TRBV14,NA,TGTGCCAGCAGCCAATTCCAGACAGGAGGCGATGGCTACACCTTC,CASSQFQTGGDGYTF
TRBJ2-3,NA,TRBV11-2,NA,TGTGCCAGCAGCGAAAAAGATACGCAGTATTTT,CASSEKDTQYF
TRBJ2-5,NA,TRBV15,few,TGTGCCACCAGCAGTGTTAGACTGGATTTCGAGACCCAGTACTTC,CATSSVRLDFETQYF
TRBJ2-3,NA,TRBV4-1,NA,TGCGCCAGCAGCCAAGAGGTCCCGAGTGGTAGGCGAGATACGCAGTATTTT,CASSQEVPSGRRDTQYF
TRBJ2-7,TRBD1,TRBV7-2,NA,TGTGCCAGCAGCGACAAACAGGGGGTCTACGAGCAGTACTTC,CASSDKQGVYEQYF
TRBJ2-7,NA,TRBV10-3,NA,TGTGCCAGTACCAGGGGAGGAGGATCCTACGAGCAGTACTTC,CASTRGGGSYEQYF
TRBJ2-1,TRBD1,TRBV6-1,NA,TGTGCCAGCAGTGAATGGGGGGGGACAGGGGCCTACAATGAGCAGTTCTTC,CASSEWGGTGAYNEQFF
TRBJ2-7,NA,TRBV6-1,once,TGTGCCAGCAATAAACAGCAATCTCGATACTACGAGCAGTACTTC,CASNKQQSRYYEQYF
TRBJ2-1,NA,TRBV4-1,NA,TGCGCCAGCAGCCAAGCGACAGGATTCAATGAGCAGTTCTTC,CASSQATGFNEQFF
TRBJ1-2,NA,TRBV4-2,NA,TGTGCCAGCAGCCAAGATCGGCTGTCCGCTTTAAACTATGGCTACACCTTC,CASSQDRLSALNYGYTF
TRBJ1-2,NA,TRBV4-1,NA,TGCGCCAGCAGCCAAGGACATGGTCGGGTTAACACCTTC,CASSQGHGRVNTF
TRBJ2-3,NA,TRBV11-1,NA,TGTGCCAGCAGCTCACGGGACAACCCAGATACGCAGTATTTT,CASSSRDNPDTQYF
TRBJ2-1,TRBD1,TRBV7-2,once,TGTGCCAGCAGCTTAGGGACAGGGCCGTACGAGCAGTTCTTC,CASSLGTGPYEQFF
TRBJ2-7,NA,TRBV20-1,NA,TGCAGTGCTAGGGCAGACACAGGAGGGGGCTACGAGCAGTACTTC,CSARADTGGGYEQYF
TRBJ1-4,NA,TRBV14,few,TGTGCCAGCAGCCAAGTTCGGGGTGGGGCAGAAAAACTGTTTTTT,CASSQVRGGAEKLFF
TRBJ2-7,TRBD2,TRBV25-1,NA,TGTGCCAGCAGTGAATCGGGACTAGCGGGATCTTACGAGCAGTACTTC,CASSESGLAGSYEQYF